These 30 T cell receptor beta chains were sequenced from one sample in a study of shared clonotypes between healthy human individuals. The assay was immunoSEQ multiplex PCR, and TCRdb's table has in-frame clones only and misses some. The sample lists more than 2 million clones, roughly 94% occurring once. Sequencing was carried out using naive CD4+ T cells sorted from blood. Regarding subset: CD45RA+ positively selected. These receptors were taken from a man younger than 35 in good health.

V gene TRBV5-1 combines with J gene TRBJ2-5, with TRBD1 matching 8 bases. Germline assignment: CDR1 SGHRS and CDR2 YFSETQ. CDR3 length: 14 amino acids. V lost 2 bases to trimming and J lost 3 bases; unmatched junction nucleotides: 3. In nucleotides, the CDR3 is TGCGCCAGCAGCTTCCAGACAGGGGAAGAGACCCAGTACTTC. The encoded protein is CASSFQTGEETQYF.

The chain carries TRBV5-1 and TRBJ1-1; possible D gene TRBD1, 5 bases. The germline V gene has CDR1 SGHRS and CDR2 YFSETQ. V was clipped by 4 bases and J by 0 bases, with 16 bases between them. This CDR3 region has 16 residues. This chain's CDR3 is CASSPSMGQLNTEAFF. Here the CDR3 DNA reads TGCGCCAGCAGCCCCTCCATGGGGCAGTTGAACACTGAAGCTTTCTTT.

In this sample, this clone turned up once. The chain employs TRBV5-1 and TRBJ2-1; a weak D match, TRBD2 (5 bases). Trimming shortened V by 6 bases and J by 0 bases, and 10 bases separated the two germline ends. The CDR3 totals 14 residues. Germline CDR1 and CDR2: SGHRS and YFSETQ. The CDR3 reads CASKATTSYNEQFF. As DNA, the CDR3 is TGCGCCAGCAAGGCGACTACCTCCTACAATGAGCAGTTCTTC.

To note about this clone: The sample carries other DNA sequences with the same CDR3. The rearrangement joins TRBV10-3 to TRBJ2-4, with D tentatively TRBD2 (6 bases). The germline CDR1 and CDR2 sequences are ENHRY and SYGVKD. V gave up 2 bases and J gave up 0 bases, with 8 bases separating them. There are 15 residues in the CDR3. The CDR3 bases are TGTGCCATCAGTGAGGGGGGACTAGCCAAAAACATTCAGTACTTC. As protein: CAISEGGLAKNIQYF.

V gene TRBV5-8 combines with J gene TRBJ2-7; D might be TRBD2 (6 bases). The V and J ends lost 3 bases and 6 bases respectively, with 19 bases between them. This CDR3 contains 15 residues. Germline V gene data show CDR1 as SGHTS and CDR2 as YDEGEE. CDR3 loop: CASSSGGESYAEQYF. The CDR3 DNA is TGTGCCAGCAGCTCTGGAGGGGAAAGTTACGCCGAGCAGTACTTC.

The V gene is TRBV18, the J gene TRBJ1-2, with D possibly matching TRBD1 (5 bases). The CDR3 length is 15 residues. CDR1 and CDR2 from the germline V gene are KGHSH and LQKENI. V gave up 1 base and J gave up 7 bases, with 16 bases separating them. The CDR3 coding sequence is TGTGCCAGCTCACCACTGCCAAGACAGCCTTCTGGCTACACCTTC. Amino acid sequence: CASSPLPRQPSGYTF.

The genes are TRBV19 and TRBJ2-7, with 9 bases matching TRBD1. Trimming removed 4 bases from V and 2 bases from J; junction bases left unmatched: 3. The CDR3 totals 14 residues. The germline V gene has CDR1 LNHDA and CDR2 SQIVND (reference sequence). CDR3 sequence (DNA): TGTGCCAGTAGTACACAGGGGGCGACCTACGAGCAGTACTTC. It specifies CASSTQGATYEQYF.

This chain uses TRBV30 with TRBJ2-7, with TRBD2 identical over 7 bases. Germline values: CDR1 GTSNPN, CDR2 SVGIG (reference sequence). The CDR3 loop spans 13 amino acids. The J segment lost 6 bases and the V segment lost 3 bases, leaving 8 bases of the junction unmatched. CDR3 residues: CAWSRTGRGEQYF. In DNA, the CDR3 is TGTGCCTGGAGCCGGACTGGGAGGGGCGAGCAGTACTTC.

This clone was recorded many times. Other nucleotide sequences from this sample produce the same CDR3. The rearrangement links TRBV9 to TRBJ2-7; 7 positions match TRBD2. The CDR3 spans 15 residues. CDR1 is SGDLS and CDR2 is YYNGEE in the germline V gene. V lost 2 bases, J lost 2 bases, and 7 bases stayed unmatched. The CDR3 spells CASSVGSGAAYEQYF. CDR3 DNA: TGTGCCAGCAGCGTTGGGAGCGGGGCCGCCTACGAGCAGTACTTC.

This rearrangement joins TRBV2 to TRBJ2-1; TRBD2 matches 11 bases. The V segment lost 6 bases and the J segment 4 bases; nucleotides outside the gene matches: 5. Germline values: CDR1 SNHLY, CDR2 FYNNEI. The CDR3 is 15 amino acids. CDR3 amino acids: CASSPGTSGYNEQFF. In nucleotides, the CDR3 is TGTGCCAGCAGCCCCGGGACTAGCGGTTACAATGAGCAGTTCTTC.

J is TRBJ2-1 and V is TRBV6-1; D may be TRBD1 (6 bases). The CDR3 consists of 9 residues. Germline V CDR1 and CDR2: MNHNS, SASEGT. Trimming removed 6 bases from V and 13 bases from J, with 7 bases in between. For the CDR3, the DNA is TGTGCCAGCAGGGGACATCAGTTCTTC. Protein sequence: CASRGHQFF.

The CDR3 sequence: CASSFQENYGYTF. The CDR3 DNA is TGCGCCAGCAGCTTCCAAGAAAACTATGGCTACACCTTC. The chain combines TRBV5-1 with TRBJ1-2, with D unclear. The V and J ends lost 2 bases and 2 bases respectively, with 7 bases between them. The CDR3 spans 13 residues. Germline V gene sequence: CDR1 SGHRS, CDR2 YFSETQ. Looking up the rest from reference TRBV5-1 and TRBJ1-2 gives the full variable domain: KAGVTQTPRYLIKTRGQQVTLSCSPISGHRSVSWYQQTPGQGLQFLFEYFSETQRNKGNFPGRFSGRQFSNSRSEMNVSTLELGDSALYLCASSFQENYGYTFGSGTRLTVV.

The chain couples TRBV7-2 to TRBJ2-7, with a tentative D call TRBD1 (6 bases). The CDR3 runs 15 residues. CDR1 and CDR2 (germline): SGHTA, FQGNSA. V lost 5 bases and J lost 0, with 14 bases in between. Here the CDR3 DNA reads TGTGCCAGCAGCCCAGGGGCCCTGAGCTCCTACGAGCAGTACTTC. This sequence encodes CASSPGALSSYEQYF.

V gene TRBV30 combines with J gene TRBJ2-6; D is possibly TRBD2 (6 bases). Germline V CDR1 and CDR2: GTSNPN, SVGIG (reference sequence). This CDR3 has 16 amino acids. V was trimmed by 0 bases and J by 3 bases, leaving 12 bases between them. Here the CDR3 DNA reads TGTGCCTGGAGTGTATGGGGGGTTGGTGGGGCCAACGTCCTGACTTTC. It specifies CAWSVWGVGGANVLTF.

The V call is TRBV25-1, the J call TRBJ1-4, with D possibly being TRBD1 (6 bases). The CDR3 is 15 amino acids. Germline CDR1 is MGHDK and CDR2 is SYGVNS. V was shortened by 6 bases and J by 7 bases, with 18 bases between the two germline ends. The CDR3 sequence is CASSPGWQGSEKLFF. Here the CDR3 DNA reads TGTGCCAGCAGCCCCGGGTGGCAGGGGAGTGAAAAACTGTTTTTT.

The chain is built from TRBV11-2 and TRBJ2-7; a possible D gene is TRBD1 (5 bases). CDR3 length: 15 residues. Germline values: CDR1 SGHAT, CDR2 FQNNGV. The germline V and J ends were trimmed by 0 bases and 1 base, with 10 bases remaining between them. The CDR3 bases are TGTGCCAGCAGCTTAGACCAGGGATATTCCTACGAGCAGTACTTC. Its protein is CASSLDQGYSYEQYF.

Comment on this clone: Other DNA sequences in the sample encode the same CDR3. The V and J genes are TRBV30 and TRBJ1-2; no clear D. Germline V gives CDR1 GTSNPN, CDR2 SVGIG (reference sequence). The germline V and J ends were trimmed by 0 bases and 4 bases, with 6 bases remaining between them. The CDR3 sequence is 12 residues long. CDR3 in amino acids: CAWSVQVYGYTF. As DNA, the CDR3 is TGTGCCTGGAGTGTACAAGTCTATGGCTACACCTTC.

This sequence joins TRBV19 and TRBJ1-2, with D unclear. Germline CDR1 reads LNHDA; CDR2 reads SQIVND (reference sequence). The CDR3 has 14 amino acids. Trimming removed 2 bases from V and 8 bases from J, with 15 bases in between. CDR3 sequence reads: CASSIWDVPSGYTF. CDR3 in DNA: TGTGCCAGTAGTATATGGGATGTCCCTTCCGGCTACACCTTC. Full variable domain (rest looked up from reference TRBV19 and TRBJ1-2): DGGITQSPKYLFRKEGQNVTLSCEQNLNHDAMYWYRQDPGQGLRLIYYSQIVNDFQKGDIAEGYSVSREKKESFPLTVTSAQKNPTAFYLCASSIWDVPSGYTFGSGTRLTVV.

CDR3 DNA sequence: TGTGCCAGCAGTGATAGCAATCAGCCCCAGCATTTT. Amino acid sequence: CASSDSNQPQHF. V usage is TRBV28 and J usage is TRBJ1-5, with unresolved D. V lost 5 bases and J 0 bases, leaving 2 bases between the germline ends. Germline CDR1 MDHEN, CDR2 SYDVKM. The CDR3 consists of 12 residues.

The V gene is TRBV2, the J gene TRBJ2-5; TRBD1 might be the D (6 bases). Germline lookup yields CDR1 SNHLY and CDR2 FYNNEI. The length of the CDR3 is 13 residues. Trimming removed 7 bases from V and 4 bases from J, with 13 bases in between. CDR3 DNA: TGTGCCAGCACCTACCTCAGGGGAGAGACCCAGTACTTC. This sequence encodes CASTYLRGETQYF.

The chain is built from TRBV5-1 and TRBJ2-5; TRBD1 matches 7 bases. This CDR3 comprises 15 residues. The germline V gene has CDR1 SGHRS and CDR2 YFSETQ. V shed 0 bases, J shed 4 bases, and the junction held 6 bases outside the gene matches. CDR3: CASSLVRGIGETQYF. CDR3 in DNA: TGCGCCAGCAGCTTGGTCAGGGGGATTGGAGAGACCCAGTACTTC.

The genes are TRBV30 and TRBJ2-5; 12 nucleotides match TRBD2. J gave up 5 bases and V 2 bases, and 9 bases lay outside the gene matches. The germline CDR1 and CDR2 sequences are GTSNPN and SVGIG (reference sequence). CDR3 length: 16 residues. CDR3 nucleotide sequence: TGTGCCTGGAGTCTCCGGCGACTAGCGGGGGACGAGACCCAGTACTTC. It encodes CAWSLRRLAGDETQYF.

The CDR3 is CASSGTLNIEAFF. CDR3 coding DNA: TGTGCCAGCAGCGGGACACTAAATATTGAAGCTTTCTTT. V usage is TRBV11-2 and J usage is TRBJ1-1; D may be TRBD1 (6 bases). The CDR3 covers 13 residues. CDR1 and CDR2 from the germline V gene are SGHAT and FQNNGV. Deletions cut 5 bases from V and 7 bases from J, with 14 bases between. Variable domain in full (rest from reference TRBV11-2 and TRBJ1-1): EAGVAQSPRYKIIEKRQSVAFWCNPISGHATLYWYQQILGQGPKLLIQFQNNGVVDDSQLPKDRFSAERLKGVDSTLKIQPAKLEDSAVYLCASSGTLNIEAFFGQGTRLTVV.

The table lists this clone with a count of one. CDR3 residues: CASRYTVNTEAFF. CDR3 in DNA: TGTGCCAGCAGGTACACAGTAAACACTGAAGCTTTCTTT. The chain joins TRBV28 to TRBJ1-1; no reliable D call. V shed 6 bases and J shed 2 bases, with 10 bases lying between them. The length of the CDR3 is 13 residues. Germline CDR1 reads MDHEN; CDR2 reads SYDVKM.

V gene TRBV18 combines with J gene TRBJ1-2; D might be TRBD1 (6 bases). The CDR3 runs 13 residues. Per germline, CDR1 KGHSH and CDR2 LQKENI. V lost 2 bases to trimming and J lost 14 bases, with 18 bases between them. The CDR3 DNA reads TGTGCCAGCTCACCAATAAAATCTGGGGGGGCGACCTTC. Its translation is CASSPIKSGGATF.

The genes are TRBV25-1 and TRBJ1-1, with D possibly matching TRBD1 (5 bases). Germline loops: CDR1 MGHDK, CDR2 SYGVNS. The germline V and J ends were trimmed by 6 bases and 0 bases, with 11 bases remaining between them. The CDR3 is made up of 14 amino acids. CDR3 sequence (DNA): TGTGCCAGCAGGTCCAGGGCGATGAACACTGAAGCTTTCTTT. Its translation: CASRSRAMNTEAFF.

The chain couples TRBV7-2 to TRBJ2-7; D is ambiguous. V lost 5 bases and J lost 0, with 8 bases in between. Looked up from germline, CDR1 is SGHTA and CDR2 is FQGNSA. The CDR3 runs to 13 residues. The CDR3 is CASSGRNSYEQYF. The CDR3 DNA reads TGTGCCAGCAGCGGAAGGAACTCCTACGAGCAGTACTTC.

The rearrangement uses TRBV28 and TRBJ2-3, with 8 bases aligning to TRBD2. The CDR3 loop spans 16 amino acids. J was trimmed by 2 bases and V by 3 bases; bases with no gene match: 7. Germline loops: CDR1 MDHEN, CDR2 SYDVKM. The chain's CDR3 is CASSFASGGTTDTQYF. The CDR3 DNA is TGTGCCAGCAGTTTCGCCAGCGGGGGAACCACAGATACGCAGTATTTT. The entire variable domain, with the rest obtained from reference TRBV28 and TRBJ2-3, is as follows: DVKVTQSSRYLVKRTGEKVFLECVQDMDHENMFWYRQDPGLGLRLIYFSYDVKMKEKGDIPEGYSVSREKKERFSLILESASTNQTSMYLCASSFASGGTTDTQYFGPGTRLTVL.

This rearrangement joins TRBV5-4 to TRBJ1-2, with 7 positions matching TRBD1. Germline V gene data show CDR1 as SGHNT and CDR2 as YYREEE (reference sequence). There are 13 residues in the CDR3. Losses at the gene ends were 8 bases for V and 1 base for J; bases not matched to a gene: 5. In DNA form, the CDR3 reads TGTGCCAGTGGATACAGGGGTAACTATGGCTACACCTTC. Translating gives CASGYRGNYGYTF.

The CDR3 loop is CASSQDRATNEKLFF. The DNA for the CDR3 is TGTGCCAGCAGTCAGGACAGGGCCACTAATGAAAAACTGTTTTTT. The chain combines TRBV2 with TRBJ1-4; 8 positions match TRBD1. V trimming: 5 bases; J trimming: 2 bases; junction bases outside the gene matches: 4. Germline CDR1 SNHLY, CDR2 FYNNEI. This CDR3 comprises 15 residues.